Presented here are 2 T cell receptor beta chains from one specimen sequenced in a study of T cell responses to AZD1222 COVID-19 vaccine. The protocol was immunoSEQ multiplex PCR, while the TCRdb copy is restricted to in-frame clones and leaves out a portion. Altogether approximately 100,000 clones are present, about nine tenths being singletons, with the ten largest covering 5% to 5.5%. The sample was peripheral blood, taken 28 days after the second AZD1222 dose. Every receptor here comes from an adult who received the AZD1222 COVID-19 vaccine.

The chain carries TRBV28 and TRBJ2-5; D is unclear. V was pared by 5 bases and J by 4 bases, with 11 bases between. Germline V gene sequence: CDR1 MDHEN, CDR2 SYDVKM. The CDR3 has 13 residues. CDR3 DNA sequence: TGTGCCAGCAGTCCAACGAGCAGAGAGACCCAGTACTTC. This sequence encodes CASSPTSRETQYF. The entire variable domain, with the rest obtained from reference TRBV28 and TRBJ2-5, is as follows: DVKVTQSSRYLVKRTGEKVFLECVQDMDHENMFWYRQDPGLGLRLIYFSYDVKMKEKGDIPEGYSVSREKKERFSLILESASTNQTSMYLCASSPTSRETQYFGPGTRLLVL.

V and J are TRBV24-1 and TRBJ1-2; 7 positions agree with TRBD1. Looked up from germline, CDR1 is KGHDR and CDR2 is SFDVKD. With 5 bases clipped from V and 0 bases from J, the junction kept 8 bases outside the gene matches. The CDR3 runs 16 residues. The CDR3 nucleotides read TGTGCCACCAGTGGAATCACAGGGGAGACTAACTATGGCTACACCTTC. Its protein is CATSGITGETNYGYTF.